These 24 T cell receptor beta chains came from one sample sequenced in a study of tumor-infiltrating lymphocytes in primary liver carcinoma. Unsorted whole blood yielded blood RNA, and germline DNA was extracted as well. TCR beta cDNA was prepared out of around 460 ng total RNA by means of a constant-region primer. Library construction for TCR beta comprised three nested multiplex PCR rounds performed with slightly modified ARM-PCR. The two initial PCR rounds, approximately 10 cycles each, used TRBV1-TRBV30 forward and C-beta reverse primers. TCRdb itself ran the multiplex PCR reads through MiXCR, one entry per CDR3 protein. There are approximately 300,000 distinct CDR3 sequences in the sample; less than 75% occur only once, and approximately 9% lies in the top ten. The source material was peripheral blood. The source is a man aged 35 to 55 with primary liver carcinoma and hepatitis B virus infection.

This clonotype was picked up a small number of times. A much larger clone sits a single nucleotide away, making a read error possible. The genes are TRBV29-1 and TRBJ2-1, with D tentatively TRBD1 (5 bases). Trimming stripped 5 bases from V and 3 bases from J, with 11 bases between. Germline CDR1 reads SQVTM; CDR2 reads ANQGSEA. The CDR3 has 13 amino acids. CDR3: CSVRGARYNEQFF. The CDR3 DNA reads as TGCAGCGTTAGGGGCGCCCGCTACAATGAGCAGTTCTTC.

Concerning this clonotype: A much larger clonotype is one base distant, so this may be a read error. Because the CDR3 is missing its conserved closing phenylalanine or tryptophan, this is likely a read error. The chain joins TRBV12-3 or TRBV12-4 to TRBJ1-1; D is perhaps TRBD1 (5 bases). This CDR3 comprises 14 residues. V lost 8 bases and J 1 base, leaving 14 bases between the germline ends. The CDR3 bases are TGTGCCAGCGCGAGGCAGGGAGGGAACACTGAAGCTTTCTCT. Translation: CASARQGGNTEAFS.

This clonotype was picked up many times. The CDR3 DNA reads TGCGCCAGCAGCCTACAGGGTATGGTAGGTCAGCCCCAGCATTTT. Protein sequence: CASSLQGMVGQPQHF. The V gene is TRBV4-1, the J gene TRBJ1-5, with TRBD1 as a possible D gene (6 bases). CDR3 length: 15 amino acids. The V end lost 4 bases, the J end lost 6 bases, and 16 bases lay between the germline ends. In germline, CDR1 is MGHRA, CDR2 YSYEKL.

This clonotype was seen more than once but under ten times. This could be a read error, since a much larger clone is one nucleotide away. The gene calls are TRBV29-1 and TRBJ2-5, with unresolved D. The CDR3 is 13 amino acids. The germline V gene encodes CDR1 SQVTM and CDR2 ANQGSEA. The CDR3 coding sequence is TGCAGCGTTGAAGGTGGCAGTCAAGAGACCCAGCACTTC. Encoded protein: CSVEGGSQETQHF.

Of note for this clonotype: Mismatch with germline at one junction end may stem from a read error. V is TRBV4-3 and J is TRBJ2-1, with 9 bases aligning to TRBD2. Looked up from germline, CDR1 is LGHNA and CDR2 is YSLEER. The CDR3 length is 17 residues. CDR3 residues: CASNQGVAGVPYNKQFF. In DNA form, the CDR3 reads TGCGCCAGCAACCAAGGGGTAGCGGGAGTCCCGTACAATAAGCAGTTCTTC.

Comments on this clonotype: Sequence at one end of the junction differs from germline and may be a read error. The chain couples TRBV11-1 to TRBJ2-6; maybe TRBD2 (6 bases). The CDR3 runs to 14 residues. Germline values: CDR1 SGHAT, CDR2 FQDESV (reference sequence). The CDR3 loop is CASSGGAGVNVLTF. CDR3 bases: TGTGCCAGCAGCGGAGGGGCCGGGGTCAACGTCCTGACTTTC.

As to this clonotype: A much bigger clone sits one base away, suggesting this may be a read error. The chain uses TRBV29-1 and TRBJ2-7, with D possibly TRBD1 on 6 matching bases. This CDR3 spans 11 amino acids. Germline assignment: CDR1 SQVTM and CDR2 ANQGSEA. V dropped 7 bases and J dropped 3 bases, with 10 bases sitting between them. The CDR3 reads CSGRGGYEQYF. The CDR3 nucleotides read TGCAGCGGGAGAGGGGGCTACGAGCAGTACTTC.

The rearrangement links TRBV6-1 to TRBJ1-2; 7 bases are shared with TRBD1. Germline V gene sequence: CDR1 MNHNS, CDR2 SASEGT. CDR3 length equals 12 residues. The J segment lost 14 bases and the V segment lost 1 base, leaving 7 bases of the junction unmatched. This CDR3 reads CASSEGRGWNTF. Written as DNA, the CDR3 is TGTGCCAGCAGTGAAGGCAGGGGGTGGAATACCTTC.

About this clonotype: An end of the junction differs from the germline gene, which may be a read error. The chain carries TRBV6-2 or TRBV6-3 and TRBJ1-2, with D possibly being TRBD1 (5 bases). CDR1 and CDR2 from the germline V gene are MNHEY and SVGEGT. This CDR3 has 13 residues. In nucleotides, the CDR3 is TGTGCCTGCAGTTCCCGGGGCACCTATGGCTACACCTTC. This sequence encodes CACSSRGTYGYTF.

This chain joins TRBV6-2 or TRBV6-3 and TRBJ2-6; D is perhaps TRBD1 (5 bases). Per germline, CDR1 MNHEY and CDR2 SVGEGT. The V gene lost 0 bases and the J gene lost 14 bases, with 23 bases spanning the gap. The CDR3 has 17 amino acids. CDR3 sequence: CASSYSPTLSGANFLTF. The DNA for the CDR3 is TGTGCCAGCAGTTACTCCCCGACTCTTTCTGGGGCCAATTTCCTGACTTTC.

This clonotype appeared a few times. The genes are TRBV6-1 and TRBJ1-2; D not certain. Germline V gene data show CDR1 as MNHNS and CDR2 as SASEGT. V was pared by 7 bases and J by 4 bases, with 10 bases between. This CDR3 spans 12 amino acids. In nucleotides, the CDR3 is TGTGCCAGCAAAGACGGATTCTATGGCTACACCTTC. Translating gives CASKDGFYGYTF.

This clonotype came up many times. The chain carries TRBV29-1 and TRBJ2-7; D not resolved. The CDR3 loop spans 13 amino acids. V dropped 4 bases and J dropped 3 bases, with 13 bases sitting between them. Germline V lookup: CDR1 SQVTM, CDR2 ANQGSEA. The CDR3 loop is CSVVRTLDYEQYF. CDR3 in DNA: TGCAGCGTTGTCCGGACCTTGGACTACGAGCAGTACTTC.

This sequence joins TRBV4-2 and TRBJ1-1; weak D call: TRBD1 (5 bases). The V gene's germline CDR1 is LGHNA and CDR2 YNFKEQ. With 4 bases removed from V and 1 base from J, the gap between germline ends came to 10 bases. This CDR3 has 14 residues. The CDR3: CASSLVTGNTEAFF. The CDR3 DNA follows: TGTGCCAGCAGCCTAGTCACAGGGAACACTGAAGCTTTCTTT.

This clonotype has a handful of counts. The chain has TRBV30 and TRBJ1-1; a possible D gene is TRBD1 (5 bases). With 4 bases removed from V and 3 bases from J, the gap between germline ends came to 18 bases. Germline V CDR1 and CDR2: GTSNPN, SVGIG (reference sequence). The CDR3 is 15 residues long. The CDR3 region has the DNA TGTGCCTGGACCAACCTTGCCAGGGATTACACTGAAGCTTTCTTT. Its translation: CAWTNLARDYTEAFF.

The chain is built from TRBV29-1 and TRBJ2-5; D may be TRBD1 or TRBD2 (6 bases each). The length of the CDR3 is 15 residues. Germline lookup yields CDR1 SQVTM and CDR2 ANQGSEA. The CDR3 DNA reads TGCAGTCTTGAGCCCGACCGGGGGCGGCAAGAGACCCAGTACTTC. It yields the protein CSLEPDRGRQETQYF.

With regard to this clonotype: Since a much larger clone is just one base distant, this may be a read error. V gene TRBV12-3 or TRBV12-4 combines with J gene TRBJ1-2; D not resolved. Trimming removed 7 bases from V and 0 bases from J, with 15 bases in between. There are 15 residues in the CDR3. The CDR3 region is CASTLESGANYGYTF. DNA for the CDR3: TGTGCCAGCACCCTAGAGAGTGGAGCTAACTATGGCTACACCTTC.

The chain joins TRBV12-3 or TRBV12-4 to TRBJ1-2; D is possibly TRBD1 (5 bases). The CDR3 extends over 14 amino acids. Trimming pared 4 bases from V and 3 bases from J, leaving 12 bases between. The CDR3 is CASSWTICDYGYTF. The CDR3, as DNA: TGTGCCAGCAGTTGGACAATCTGTGACTATGGCTACACCTTC.

The sample holds one count of this clonotype. The rearrangement joins TRBV7-2 to TRBJ2-3, with D unclear. Germline V gene data show CDR1 as SGHTA and CDR2 as FQGNSA. The germline V and J ends were trimmed by 1 base and 0 bases, with 8 bases remaining between them. There are 15 residues in the CDR3. CDR3 sequence: CTSSLVGSSTDTQYF. As DNA, the CDR3 is TGTACCAGCAGCTTAGTCGGGTCTAGCACAGATACGCAGTATTTT. The whole variable domain, remainder taken from reference TRBV7-2 and TRBJ2-3, is GAGVSQSPSNKVTEKGKDVELRCDPISGHTALYWYRQSLGQGLEFLIYFQGNSAPDKSGLPSDRFSAERTGGSVSTLTIQRTQQEDSAVYLCTSSLVGSSTDTQYFGPGTRLTVL.

As regards this clonotype: This clone may be a read error of a much larger clone one base away. This CDR3 fails to terminate in the conserved phenylalanine or tryptophan, so it likely reflects a read error. The chain carries TRBV4-3 and TRBJ1-5; the D is unclear. CDR3 length equals 14 residues. Germline values: CDR1 LGHNA, CDR2 YSLEER. Trimming shortened V by 0 bases and J by 2 bases, and 5 bases separated the two germline ends. The DNA of the CDR3 is TGCGCCAGCAGCCAAGATCGGCGCAATCAGCCCCAGCATCTT. Amino acids: CASSQDRRNQPQHL.

The chain has TRBV11-2 and TRBJ2-7; 7 bases line up with TRBD2. The CDR3 extends over 19 amino acids. Germline values: CDR1 SGHAT, CDR2 FQNNGV. With 6 bases clipped from V and 3 bases from J, the junction kept 23 bases outside the gene matches. The CDR3 sequence is CASRDSTPQEREWDYEQYF. The CDR3 coding sequence is TGTGCCAGCAGAGATAGTACCCCTCAAGAGCGGGAATGGGACTACGAGCAGTACTTC.

Concerning this clonotype: Since a much larger clone is just one base distant, this may be a read error. The rearrangement links TRBV28 to TRBJ2-4, with D perhaps matching TRBD1 (6 bases). This CDR3 is 16 amino acids long. Germline loops: CDR1 MDHEN, CDR2 SYDVKM. The CDR3 sequence is CVSSNTGLLAKNIQYF. CDR3 DNA sequence: TGTGTCAGCAGTAACACAGGGTTATTAGCCAAAAACATTCAGTACTTC.

This clonotype came up many times. The CDR3 loop is CASSSDSRAYEQYF. The CDR3 DNA is TGTGCCAGCAGTTCAGACAGCCGAGCCTACGAGCAGTACTTC. The chain couples TRBV6-2 or TRBV6-3 to TRBJ2-7; the D gene is possibly TRBD1 (5 bases). CDR1 is MNHEY, CDR2 SVGEGT, per germline. V lost 4 bases to trimming and J lost 2 bases, with 12 bases between them. The CDR3 sequence is 14 residues long.

Concerning this clonotype itself: This CDR3 is missing its conserved last phenylalanine or tryptophan, likely due to a read error. The limits of the CDR3 on the DNA are not certain, so only TCRdb's listed CDR3 is given. The chain carries TRBV11-1 and TRBJ1-6; TRBD1 reflects the table's D call only, with no check against the DNA. Both ends counted, the CDR3 spans 12 residues. Germline-derived CDR1 and CDR2 are SGHAT and FQDESV (reference sequence). The CDR3 loop is CASRIPGSPPHL.

A note on this clonotype: A much larger clone lies one base from this, so it may be a read error. The chain joins TRBV5-4 to TRBJ2-1; weak D call: TRBD2 (6 bases). This CDR3 comprises 15 residues. The germline V gene encodes CDR1 SGHNT and CDR2 YYREEE (reference sequence). DNA of the CDR3: TGTGCCGGCAGCCTCGCCGGCGGGACCCACAATGAGCAGTTCTTC. Amino acids: CAGSLAGGTHNEQFF. Full variable domain (rest looked up from reference TRBV5-4 and TRBJ2-1): ETGVTQSPTHLIKTRGQQVTLRCSSQSGHNTVSWYQQALGQGPQFIFQYYREEENGRGNFPPRFSGLQFPNYSSELNVNALELDDSALYLCAGSLAGGTHNEQFFGPGTRLTVL.